A single sample is the source of the 23 T cell receptor beta chains below, sequenced in a study of blood T cell repertoires in COVID-19. Assay used: immunoSEQ multiplex PCR; TCRdb lists only in-frame clones, some missing. Here the sample spans roughly 99,000 clones, more than 65% being singletons. The specimen sequenced was peripheral blood. Receptor source: a woman of 80 years or more with active or convalescent COVID-19.

The V call is TRBV11-2, the J call TRBJ2-5; D might be TRBD2 (6 bases). This CDR3 spans 16 amino acids. V was clipped by 0 bases and J by 4 bases, with 15 bases between them. Germline lookup yields CDR1 SGHAT and CDR2 FQNNGV. Written as DNA, the CDR3 is TGTGCCAGCAGCTTAGATCGGTCCGGGCGGGGAGAGACCCAGTACTTC. Translation gives CASSLDRSGRGETQYF.

The chain carries TRBV9 and TRBJ1-2; 8 bases align to TRBD1. This CDR3 has 15 amino acids. Unmatched junction bases numbered 6, after V lost 0 bases and J lost 5 bases. Germline V gene data show CDR1 as SGDLS and CDR2 as YYNGEE. Written as DNA, the CDR3 is TGTGCCAGCAGCGTAGACCCAGGGGGCCAGTATGGCTACACCTTC. Amino acid sequence: CASSVDPGGQYGYTF. The variable domain in full, with the rest retrieved from reference TRBV9 and TRBJ1-2, is DSGVTQTPKHLITATGQRVTLRCSPRSGDLSVYWYQQSLDQGLQFLIQYYNGEERAKGNILERFSAQQFPDLHSELNLSSLELGDSALYFCASSVDPGGQYGYTFGSGTRLTVV.

There are a few counts of this clone. The CDR3 is CASSLYDRSNQPQHF. The CDR3 bases are TGTGCCAGCAGCCTGTATGACAGGAGCAATCAGCCCCAGCATTTT. V gene TRBV5-6 combines with J gene TRBJ1-5; D possibly corresponds to TRBD1 (6 bases). Germline values: CDR1 SGHDT, CDR2 YYEEEE. V lost 4 bases and J 1 base, leaving 12 bases between the germline ends. The CDR3 covers 15 residues.

In its sample, this clone was seen a few times. V is TRBV18 and J is TRBJ2-7; tentatively, D is TRBD1 (6 bases). This CDR3 is built from 13 residues. Trimming took 4 bases from V and 6 from J, leaving 13 bases between them. Germline assignment: CDR1 KGHSH and CDR2 LQKENI. Here the CDR3 reads CASSRTGTPEQYF. DNA of the CDR3: TGTGCCAGCTCACGCACAGGGACCCCCGAGCAGTACTTC.

The rearrangement uses TRBV19 and TRBJ2-4; 10 nucleotides agree with TRBD1. Germline assignment: CDR1 LNHDA and CDR2 SQIVND (reference sequence). V shed 7 bases and J 4 bases; nucleotides not matched to a gene: 4. The CDR3 has 14 amino acids. In DNA form, the CDR3 reads TGTGCCAGTACCGGGACAGGGGCGAAAAACATTCAGTACTTC. Translated: CASTGTGAKNIQYF. Based on the CDR3 plus reference TRBV19 and TRBJ2-4, the full variable domain is DGGITQSPKYLFRKEGQNVTLSCEQNLNHDAMYWYRQDPGQGLRLIYYSQIVNDFQKGDIAEGYSVSREKKESFPLTVTSAQKNPTAFYLCASTGTGAKNIQYFGAGTRLSVL.

The chain uses TRBV25-1 and TRBJ2-1, with TRBD2 identical over 8 bases. The CDR3 consists of 13 residues. Germline lookup yields CDR1 MGHDK and CDR2 SYGVNS. The V and J ends lost 4 bases and 9 bases, in that order; junction bases with no gene match: 5. This CDR3 reads CASSAGLAGEQFF. The CDR3 DNA follows: TGTGCCAGCAGTGCTGGACTAGCTGGTGAGCAGTTCTTC.

V is TRBV7-6 and J is TRBJ2-7; 9 bases match TRBD2. Germline V CDR1 and CDR2: SGHVS, FNYEAQ. V gave up 1 base and J gave up 7 bases; unmatched junction bases: 17. CDR3 length equals 18 residues. The CDR3 coding sequence is TGTGCCAGCAGCTTAGAAGGTGGTGGCGGGAGGGCCGTGCGGGAGCAGTACTTC. It translates to CASSLEGGGGRAVREQYF.

This chain connects TRBV2 to TRBJ2-2; no definite D call. V was clipped by 10 bases and J by 7 bases, with 16 bases between them. The CDR3 covers 13 residues. Per germline, CDR1 SNHLY and CDR2 FYNNEI. DNA of the CDR3: TGTGCCATCGCCCCCCGCACGAGCGGGGAGCTGTTTTTT. Amino acid sequence: CAIAPRTSGELFF.

The gene calls are TRBV19 and TRBJ1-1, with D possibly being TRBD1 (6 bases). Trimming took off 4 bases at V and 11 bases at J, with 8 bases between the two ends. The CDR3 has 10 amino acids. The V gene's germline CDR1 is LNHDA and CDR2 SQIVND (reference sequence). The CDR3 region is CASSNREAFF. The CDR3 DNA reads as TGTGCCAGTAGTAACAGGGAGGCTTTCTTT.

In DNA, the CDR3 is TGTGCCAGCAGTTACCTCCTTGCGGGGGGCTATGGCTACACCTTC. This codes for CASSYLLAGGYGYTF. The chain uses TRBV6-5 and TRBJ1-2; weak D call: TRBD1 (5 bases). Per germline, CDR1 MNHEY and CDR2 SVGAGI. Trimming shortened V by 2 bases and J by 4 bases, and 14 bases separated the two germline ends. The CDR3 length is 15 residues.

The V gene is TRBV4-3, the J gene TRBJ1-2, with 7 positions matching TRBD1. The germline V gene encodes CDR1 LGHNA and CDR2 YSLEER. CDR3 size: 14 residues. V trimming: 4 bases; J trimming: 3 bases; junction bases outside the gene matches: 5. DNA of the CDR3: TGCGCCAGCAGCCCACAGGGGCAGGACTATGGCTACACCTTC. Its protein product is CASSPQGQDYGYTF.

CDR3: CASSQEGQGGLLYGYTF. The CDR3 bases are TGTGCCAGCAGCCAGGAAGGACAGGGCGGCTTACTGTATGGCTACACCTTC. V and J are TRBV4-2 and TRBJ1-2; 8 bases line up with TRBD1. CDR3 length equals 17 residues. The germline V gene encodes CDR1 LGHNA and CDR2 YNFKEQ. V gave up 3 bases and J gave up 5 bases; unmatched junction bases: 14.

This chain joins TRBV5-1 and TRBJ1-6, with 8 bases lining up with TRBD1. This CDR3 has 17 residues. The V gene end was trimmed by 7 bases and the J gene end by 9 bases; junction bases not matched to a gene: 18. Germline CDR1 reads SGHRS; CDR2 reads YFSETQ. The CDR3 sequence: CASSGQGSLGAASPLHF. As DNA, the CDR3 is TGCGCCAGCTCCGGACAGGGCTCGTTGGGAGCGGCTTCACCCCTCCACTTT.

The chain combines TRBV9 with TRBJ2-2; 10 bases map to TRBD2. The germline CDR1 and CDR2 sequences are SGDLS and YYNGEE. The CDR3 covers 16 residues. V shed 2 bases, J shed 7 bases, and the junction held 8 bases outside the gene matches. The CDR3 DNA reads TGTGCCAGCAGCGTTGGGACTAGCGATGTCAGCGGGGAGCTGTTTTTT. This sequence encodes CASSVGTSDVSGELFF.

The chain is built from TRBV6-5 and TRBJ2-7; 7 bases align to TRBD1. The CDR3 is 15 residues long. Germline CDR1 and CDR2: MNHEY and SVGAGI. With 0 bases clipped from V and 4 bases from J, the junction kept 6 bases outside the gene matches. The CDR3 loop reads CASSYSGDSGYEQYF. The DNA of the CDR3 is TGTGCCAGCAGTTACTCGGGGGACAGCGGATACGAGCAGTACTTC.

This chain links TRBV5-1 with TRBJ1-1, with TRBD1 matching 9 bases. Germline V gene lookup returns CDR1 SGHRS and CDR2 YFSETQ. The CDR3 has 16 residues. V lost 3 bases and J lost 3; bases outside the gene matches: 9. CDR3 protein: CASSSARTGVDTEAFF. The CDR3 DNA follows: TGCGCCAGCAGCTCGGCCAGGACAGGGGTGGACACTGAAGCTTTCTTT. The variable domain in full, with the rest retrieved from reference TRBV5-1 and TRBJ1-1, is KAGVTQTPRYLIKTRGQQVTLSCSPISGHRSVSWYQQTPGQGLQFLFEYFSETQRNKGNFPGRFSGRQFSNSRSEMNVSTLELGDSALYLCASSSARTGVDTEAFFGQGTRLTVV.

The chain employs TRBV24-1 and TRBJ2-3; TRBD2 matches at 7 bases. Germline CDR1 reads KGHDR; CDR2 reads SFDVKD. V trimming: 2 bases; J trimming: 6 bases; junction bases outside the gene matches: 7. CDR3 size: 15 residues. The CDR3: CATSDSAGVGDTQYF. The CDR3 region has the DNA TGTGCCACCAGTGATTCGGCGGGAGTGGGGGATACGCAGTATTTT.

This clone was observed a few times. The rearrangement uses TRBV6-2 or TRBV6-3 and TRBJ2-3; 8 positions match TRBD2. From germline, CDR1 is MNHEY and CDR2 SVGEGT. The junction had 8 bases not matched to a gene; V was cut back by 2 bases and J by 1 base. The CDR3 has 17 residues. The CDR3 region is CASSYPSTSVGTDTQYF. Written as DNA, the CDR3 is TGTGCCAGCAGTTACCCATCGACTAGCGTAGGCACAGATACGCAGTATTTT.

The chain uses TRBV24-1 and TRBJ2-5, with 9 bases matching TRBD1. CDR1 is KGHDR, CDR2 SFDVKD, per germline. Unmatched junction bases numbered 5, after V lost 3 bases and J lost 4 bases. CDR3 length equals 15 residues. CDR3 amino acids: CATSDPQGAGETQYF. The CDR3 DNA is TGTGCCACCAGTGATCCACAGGGGGCCGGAGAGACCCAGTACTTC.

This clone was seen just once. This chain connects TRBV10-1 to TRBJ1-5; D ambiguous. Between the trimmed V and J ends, which lost 6 bases and 3 bases, there was a span of 9 bases. The CDR3 extends over 13 amino acids. CDR1 is WNHNN, CDR2 SYGVQD, per germline (reference sequence). The CDR3 sequence: CASSGVNNQPQHF. The CDR3 region has the DNA TGCGCCAGCAGCGGGGTAAACAATCAGCCCCAGCATTTT.

The rearrangement links TRBV30 to TRBJ2-3; 11 bases align to TRBD2. With 0 bases clipped from V and 8 bases from J, the junction kept 16 bases outside the gene matches. Germline V gene sequence: CDR1 GTSNPN, CDR2 SVGIG (reference sequence). This CDR3 is built from 18 residues. The CDR3 loop reads CAWSVLLAGGPAGRTQYF. In nucleotides, the CDR3 is TGTGCCTGGAGTGTACTGCTAGCGGGAGGCCCCGCGGGGCGTACGCAGTATTTT. Full variable domain (remainder filled in from reference TRBV30 and TRBJ2-3): SQTIHQWPATLVQPVGSPLSLECTVEGTSNPNLYWYRQAAGRGLQLLFYSVGIGQISSEVPQNLSASRPQDRQFILSSKKLLLSDSGFYLCAWSVLLAGGPAGRTQYFGPGTRLTVL.

The CDR3 nucleotides are TGCAGTGCTAGTCCTGCGCGGGGACTCCAAGAGACCCAGTACTTC. Residues: CSASPARGLQETQYF. V gene TRBV20-1 combines with J gene TRBJ2-5, with D tentatively TRBD2 (6 bases). Trimming removed 3 bases from V and 1 base from J, with 15 bases in between. Germline CDR1 and CDR2: DFQATT and SNEGSKA (reference sequence). The CDR3 consists of 15 residues.

The J gene is TRBJ2-2, the V gene TRBV10-3, with D perhaps TRBD1 (6 bases). Trimming removed 3 bases at V and 0 bases at J, with 14 bases between. This CDR3 spans 17 amino acids. The V gene's germline CDR1 is ENHRY and CDR2 SYGVKD. CDR3: CAISESPGTSNTGELFF. The CDR3 DNA reads as TGTGCCATCAGTGAATCCCCCGGGACATCGAACACCGGGGAGCTGTTTTTT.